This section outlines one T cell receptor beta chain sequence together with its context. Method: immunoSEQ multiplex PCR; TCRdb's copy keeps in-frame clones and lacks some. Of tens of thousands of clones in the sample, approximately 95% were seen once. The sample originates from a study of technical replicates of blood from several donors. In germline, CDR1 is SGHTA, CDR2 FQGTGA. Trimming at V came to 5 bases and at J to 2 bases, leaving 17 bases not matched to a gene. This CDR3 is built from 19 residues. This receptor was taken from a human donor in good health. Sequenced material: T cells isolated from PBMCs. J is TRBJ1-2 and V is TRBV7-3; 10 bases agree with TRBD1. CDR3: CASSIIGRSWDRGNYGYTF. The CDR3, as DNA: TGTGCCAGCAGCATTATTGGAAGGTCTTGGGACAGGGGAAACTATGGCTACACCTTC.